This paragraph reports one T cell receptor beta chain. Its antigen is not known. The sample belongs to a study of a mutant IDH1 vaccine in newly diagnosed glioma. Study as a whole: Beginning 4-6 weeks after radiotherapy alone, or with temozolomide cycles, vaccination took place. Visits designated V12 and V13 were conducted at weeks 35 and 47, respectively.

Sample time point: week 35, safety follow-up. Vaccination comprised doses that each held 300 ug of mutant IDH1 20-mer peptide, plus topical imiquimod. The vaccination schedule gave patients eight doses in weeks 1, 3, 5, 7, 11, 15, 19 and 23. Using immunoSEQ multiplex PCR, the repertoire was profiled, and TCRdb retains in-frame clones only, with some absent. The repertoire consists of about 55,000 clones, with around 84% occurring once and the leading ten covering around 3.9%. Regarding the study as a whole: Across multiple MHC alleles, 85% to 95% of patients had vaccine-induced responses.

The receptor was derived from a woman under 30 with glioma. Here the sequenced sample was PBMCs, taken from a glioma patient whose treatment included an IDH1 peptide vaccine.

CDR3 bases: TGTGCCAGCAGCTTAGTATCCGGGATGCAGGGCTACAATGAGCAGTTCTTC. It is translated as CASSLVSGMQGYNEQFF. The chain employs TRBV7-8 and TRBJ2-1; D may be TRBD1 or TRBD2 (5 bases each). This CDR3 is 17 amino acids long. Germline values: CDR1 SGHVS, CDR2 FQNEAQ. V gave up 1 base and J gave up 3 bases, with 16 bases separating them.